This is a list of T cell receptor beta chains from one sample in a study of beta chain features in type 1 diabetes. TCRdb's table, derived via immunoSEQ multiplex PCR, lists solely in-frame clones and lacks some. The sample lists tens of thousands of clones; approximately 32% were seen once. The sequencing input was stem cell memory CD4+ T cells from blood. These receptor sequences come from a woman under 30 in good health. The CDR3 runs from the conserved cysteine through the conserved F or W. D genes are given only for firm matches. The size entry is marked missing in some rows and otherwise reads once, few, many or a size class.

CDR3 | DNA | length | V | size | J | D
CAISEAGDLAKNIQYF | TGTGCCATCAGTGAGGCAGGCGACCTAGCCAAAAACATTCAGTACTTC | 16 | TRBV10-3 | few | TRBJ2-4 | .
CASLSLLSYEQYF | TGTGCCAGCCTAAGCCTCCTGAGCTACGAGCAGTACTTC | 13 | TRBV7-2 | few | TRBJ2-7 | .
CASGPLGVTEAFF | TGTGCTAGTGGTCCACTGGGAGTGACTGAAGCTTTCTTT | 13 | TRBV12-5 | . | TRBJ1-1 | .
CASSQGHTGKNTEAFF | TGCGCCAGCAGCCAAGGACACACAGGAAAGAACACTGAAGCTTTCTTT | 16 | TRBV4-1 | few | TRBJ1-1 | .
CATSRERRAEQFF | TGTGCCACCAGCAGAGAACGGAGGGCTGAGCAGTTCTTC | 13 | TRBV15 | few | TRBJ2-1 | .
CASSVDSSTDTQYF | TGTGCCAGCAGTGTCGACAGTAGCACAGATACGCAGTATTTT | 14 | TRBV6-1 | . | TRBJ2-3 | .
CAWSRSPAETQYF | TGTGCCTGGAGTAGGAGCCCCGCAGAGACCCAGTACTTC | 13 | TRBV30 | . | TRBJ2-5 | .
CASSQRDRDSNQPQHF | TGCGCCAGCAGTCAAAGGGACAGAGATAGCAATCAGCCCCAGCATTTT | 16 | TRBV23-1 | few | TRBJ1-5 | TRBD1
CASSRLAGGPGEQFF | TGTGCCAGCAGCCGACTAGCGGGAGGGCCGGGTGAGCAGTTCTTC | 15 | TRBV6-6 | few | TRBJ2-1 | TRBD2
CATSSRDSTYEQYF | TGCGCCACCTCAAGCCGGGACAGCACCTACGAGCAGTACTTC | 14 | TRBV5-1 | . | TRBJ2-7 | TRBD1
CASSYRSGTEAFF | TGTGCCAGCAGCTACCGCTCGGGCACTGAAGCTTTCTTT | 13 | TRBV11-2 | . | TRBJ1-1 | .
CASSHRDRNQPQHF | TGTGCCAGCTCACACCGGGACAGGAATCAGCCCCAGCATTTT | 14 | TRBV18 | . | TRBJ1-5 | TRBD1